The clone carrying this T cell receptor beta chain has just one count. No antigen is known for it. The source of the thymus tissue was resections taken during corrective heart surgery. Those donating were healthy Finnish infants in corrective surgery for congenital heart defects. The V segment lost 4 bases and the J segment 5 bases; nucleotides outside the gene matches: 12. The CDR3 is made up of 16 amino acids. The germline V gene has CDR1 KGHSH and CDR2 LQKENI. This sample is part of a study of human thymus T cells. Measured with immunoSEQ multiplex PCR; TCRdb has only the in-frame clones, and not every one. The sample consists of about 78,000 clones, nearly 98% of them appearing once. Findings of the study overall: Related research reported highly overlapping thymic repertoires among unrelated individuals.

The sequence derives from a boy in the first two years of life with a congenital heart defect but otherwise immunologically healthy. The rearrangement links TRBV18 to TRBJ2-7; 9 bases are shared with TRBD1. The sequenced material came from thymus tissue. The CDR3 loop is CASSLRDREYSNEQYF. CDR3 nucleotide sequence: TGTGCCAGCTCACTCCGGGACAGGGAGTATAGTAACGAGCAGTACTTC.